This entry describes one T cell receptor (beta chain). What it binds is not known. Possible read error: a much larger clone is one base away. TCRdb analysed the PCR reads with MiXCR anew, one entry per CDR3 protein. The table lists approximately 550,000 distinct CDR3 sequences, about a quarter of them singletons. CDR1 and CDR2 (germline): LGHNT, FRNRAP. The trim removed 1 base at V and 4 bases at J, leaving 5 bases unmatched. This CDR3 is built from 15 residues. This entry belongs to a study of molecular identifiers for immune sequencing clone quantification. Findings and caveats of the study: Effector cells kept over 99% of their molecules in clones above 20 RNA copies, while naive cells kept under 1% there.

Sequenced material: naive CD8+ T cells from blood, with Jurkat cell RNA spiked in. Subset specified: FACS-sorted CD8+CD4-CCR7+CD45RA+ naive T cells. The TCR was taken from a human donor in good health. Some libraries in this study had Jurkat cell RNA spiked in. V usage is TRBV12-5 and J usage is TRBJ2-3; 7 nucleotides match TRBD2. This CDR3 reads CASGLGLAPSDTQYF. In nucleotides, the CDR3 is TGTGCTAGTGGTTTGGGACTAGCACCGTCAGATACGCAGTATTTT.